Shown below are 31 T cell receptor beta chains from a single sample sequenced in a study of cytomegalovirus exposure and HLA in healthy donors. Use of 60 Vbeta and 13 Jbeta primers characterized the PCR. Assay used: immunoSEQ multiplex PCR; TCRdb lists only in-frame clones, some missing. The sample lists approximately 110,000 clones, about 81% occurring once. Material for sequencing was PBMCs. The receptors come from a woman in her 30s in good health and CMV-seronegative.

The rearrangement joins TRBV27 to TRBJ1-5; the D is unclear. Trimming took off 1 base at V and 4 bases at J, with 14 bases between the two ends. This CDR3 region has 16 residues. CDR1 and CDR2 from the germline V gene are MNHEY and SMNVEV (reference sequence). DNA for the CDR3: TGTGCCAGCAGTTTATATTCCCCTATAACTAATCAGCCCCAGCATTTT. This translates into CASSLYSPITNQPQHF.

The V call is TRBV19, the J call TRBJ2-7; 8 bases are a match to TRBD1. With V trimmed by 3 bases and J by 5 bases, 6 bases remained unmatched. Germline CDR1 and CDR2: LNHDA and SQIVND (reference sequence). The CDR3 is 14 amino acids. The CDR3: CASSMGQVYHEQYF. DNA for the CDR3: TGTGCCAGTAGTATGGGACAGGTATACCACGAGCAGTACTTC.

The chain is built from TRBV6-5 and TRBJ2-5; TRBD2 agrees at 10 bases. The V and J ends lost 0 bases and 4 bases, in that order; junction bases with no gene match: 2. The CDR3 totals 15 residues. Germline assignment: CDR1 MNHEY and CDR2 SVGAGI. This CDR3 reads CASSYSAGGAETQYF. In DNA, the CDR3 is TGTGCCAGCAGTTACTCAGCGGGAGGGGCAGAGACCCAGTACTTC.

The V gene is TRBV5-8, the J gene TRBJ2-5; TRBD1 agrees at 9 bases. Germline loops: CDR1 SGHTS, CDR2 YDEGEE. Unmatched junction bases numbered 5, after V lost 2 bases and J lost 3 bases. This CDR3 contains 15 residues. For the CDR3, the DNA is TGTGCCAGCAGCTTTGGGGACAGGGAAGAAGAGACCCAGTACTTC. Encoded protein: CASSFGDREEETQYF.

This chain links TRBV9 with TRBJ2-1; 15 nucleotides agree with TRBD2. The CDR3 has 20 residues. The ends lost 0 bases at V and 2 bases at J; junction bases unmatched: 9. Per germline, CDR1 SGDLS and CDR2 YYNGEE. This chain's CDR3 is CASSVAGTSGRTHPYNEQFF. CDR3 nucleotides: TGTGCCAGCAGCGTAGCGGGGACTAGCGGGAGGACACATCCCTACAATGAGCAGTTCTTC.

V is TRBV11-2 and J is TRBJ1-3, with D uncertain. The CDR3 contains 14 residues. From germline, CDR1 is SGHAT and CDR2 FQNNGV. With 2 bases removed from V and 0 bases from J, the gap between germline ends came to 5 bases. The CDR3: CASSLSHSGNTIYF. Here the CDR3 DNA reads TGTGCCAGCAGCTTAAGCCACTCTGGAAACACCATATATTTT.

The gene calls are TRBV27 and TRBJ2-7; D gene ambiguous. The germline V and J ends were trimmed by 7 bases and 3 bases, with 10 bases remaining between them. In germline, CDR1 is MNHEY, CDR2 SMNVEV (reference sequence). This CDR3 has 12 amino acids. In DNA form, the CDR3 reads TGTGCCAGCATGGGTCCGGGCTACGAGCAGTACTTC. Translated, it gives CASMGPGYEQYF.

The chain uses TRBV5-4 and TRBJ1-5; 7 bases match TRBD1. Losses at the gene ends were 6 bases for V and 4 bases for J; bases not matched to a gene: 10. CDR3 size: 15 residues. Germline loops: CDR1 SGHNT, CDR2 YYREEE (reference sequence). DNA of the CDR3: TGTGCCAGCACCCAAACAACAGGGGAAAATCAGCCCCAGCATTTT. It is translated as CASTQTTGENQPQHF. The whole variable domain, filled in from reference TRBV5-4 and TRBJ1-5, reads ETGVTQSPTHLIKTRGQQVTLRCSSQSGHNTVSWYQQALGQGPQFIFQYYREEENGRGNFPPRFSGLQFPNYSSELNVNALELDDSALYLCASTQTTGENQPQHFGDGTRLSIL.

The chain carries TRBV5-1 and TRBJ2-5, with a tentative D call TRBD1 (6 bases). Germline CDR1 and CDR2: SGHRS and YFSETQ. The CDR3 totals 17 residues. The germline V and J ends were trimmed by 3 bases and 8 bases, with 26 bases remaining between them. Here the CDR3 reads CASSSSYRDTIKRTQYF. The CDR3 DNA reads TGCGCCAGCAGCTCTTCATACCGGGACACGATAAAGAGAACCCAGTACTTC.

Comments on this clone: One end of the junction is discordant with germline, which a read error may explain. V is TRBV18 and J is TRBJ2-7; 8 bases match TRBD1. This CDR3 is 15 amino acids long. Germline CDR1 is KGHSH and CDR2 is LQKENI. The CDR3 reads CAGSTGLDRGGEQYF. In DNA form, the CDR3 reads TGTGCCGGCTCCACCGGTCTCGACAGGGGAGGCGAGCAGTACTTC.

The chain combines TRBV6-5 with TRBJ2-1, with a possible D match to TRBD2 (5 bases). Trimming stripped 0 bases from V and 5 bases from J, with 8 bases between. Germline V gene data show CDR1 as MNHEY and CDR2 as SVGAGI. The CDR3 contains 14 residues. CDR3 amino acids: CASSYSPADNEQFF. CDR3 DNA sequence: TGTGCCAGCAGTTACTCCCCAGCGGACAATGAGCAGTTCTTC.

For the CDR3, the DNA is TGTGCCAGCAGCCCAGGACACTCCAATGAGCAGTTCTTC. Translated: CASSPGHSNEQFF. This chain links TRBV27 with TRBJ2-1; D possibly corresponds to TRBD1 (5 bases). Trimming pared 6 bases from V and 6 bases from J, leaving 12 bases between. Germline CDR1 reads MNHEY; CDR2 reads SMNVEV (reference sequence). The CDR3 loop spans 13 amino acids.

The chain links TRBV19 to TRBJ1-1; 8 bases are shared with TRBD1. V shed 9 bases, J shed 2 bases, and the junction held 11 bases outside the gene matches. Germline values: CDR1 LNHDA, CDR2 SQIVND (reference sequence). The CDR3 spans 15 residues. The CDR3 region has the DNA TGTGCCAGCCGAAGACAGGGGCATTTCAACACTGAAGCTTTCTTT. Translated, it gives CASRRQGHFNTEAFF.

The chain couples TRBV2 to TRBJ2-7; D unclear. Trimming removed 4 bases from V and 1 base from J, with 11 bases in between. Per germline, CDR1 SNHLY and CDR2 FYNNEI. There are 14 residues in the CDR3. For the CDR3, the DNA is TGTGCCAGCAGTGGAGACTTCGGATCCTACGAGCAGTACTTC. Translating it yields CASSGDFGSYEQYF.

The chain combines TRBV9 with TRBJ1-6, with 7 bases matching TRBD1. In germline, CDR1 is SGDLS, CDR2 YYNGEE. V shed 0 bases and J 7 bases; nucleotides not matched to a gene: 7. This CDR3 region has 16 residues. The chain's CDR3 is CASSVDRGRGNSPLHF. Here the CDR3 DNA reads TGTGCCAGCAGCGTAGACAGGGGCCGAGGGAATTCACCCCTCCACTTT.

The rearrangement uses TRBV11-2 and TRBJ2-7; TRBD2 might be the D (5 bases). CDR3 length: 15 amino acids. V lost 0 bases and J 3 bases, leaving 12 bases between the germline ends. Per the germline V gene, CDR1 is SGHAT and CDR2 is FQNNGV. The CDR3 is CASSLDPGFSYEQYF. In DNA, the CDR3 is TGTGCCAGCAGCTTAGATCCGGGGTTCAGCTACGAGCAGTACTTC.

CDR3 nucleotides: TGCGCCAGCAGCCAACTCGCCAGACAGCTCATGAACACTGAAGCTTTCTTT. It encodes CASSQLARQLMNTEAFF. This sequence joins TRBV4-1 and TRBJ1-1, with TRBD1 as a possible D gene (5 bases). The V gene lost 2 bases and the J gene lost 0 bases, with 16 bases spanning the gap. CDR3 length: 17 amino acids. Per germline, CDR1 MGHRA and CDR2 YSYEKL.

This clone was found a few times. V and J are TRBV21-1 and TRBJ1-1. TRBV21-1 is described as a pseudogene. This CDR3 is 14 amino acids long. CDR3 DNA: TGTGCCAGCAGCAAAGCGGGGGGTTACACTGAAGCTTTCTTT. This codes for CASSKAGGYTEAFF.

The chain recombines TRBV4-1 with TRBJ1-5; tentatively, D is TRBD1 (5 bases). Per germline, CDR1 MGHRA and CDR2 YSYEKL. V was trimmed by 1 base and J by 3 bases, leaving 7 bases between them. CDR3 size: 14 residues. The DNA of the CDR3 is TGCGCCAGCAGCCAAGCGGGGGTCAATCAGCCCCAGCATTTT. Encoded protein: CASSQAGVNQPQHF.

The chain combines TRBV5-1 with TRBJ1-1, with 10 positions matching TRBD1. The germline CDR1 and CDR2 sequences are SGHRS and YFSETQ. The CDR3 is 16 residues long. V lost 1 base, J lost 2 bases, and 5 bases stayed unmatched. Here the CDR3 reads CASSLLGQGINTEAFF. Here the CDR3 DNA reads TGCGCCAGCAGCTTGTTGGGACAGGGGATTAACACTGAAGCTTTCTTT.

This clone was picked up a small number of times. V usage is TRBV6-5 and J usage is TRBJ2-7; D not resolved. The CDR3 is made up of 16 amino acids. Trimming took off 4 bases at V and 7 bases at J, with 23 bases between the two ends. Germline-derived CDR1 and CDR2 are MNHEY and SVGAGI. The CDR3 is CASSSGSGYLLREQYF. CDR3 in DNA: TGTGCCAGCAGTTCAGGTAGTGGTTACCTCCTTCGGGAGCAGTACTTC.

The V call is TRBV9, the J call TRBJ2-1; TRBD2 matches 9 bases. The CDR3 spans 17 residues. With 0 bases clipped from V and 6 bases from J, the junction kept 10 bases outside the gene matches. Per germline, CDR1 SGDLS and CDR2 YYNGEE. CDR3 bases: TGTGCCAGCAGCGTAGTCGGCGGGAGGGCCAGTGGCAATGAGCAGTTCTTC. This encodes CASSVVGGRASGNEQFF.

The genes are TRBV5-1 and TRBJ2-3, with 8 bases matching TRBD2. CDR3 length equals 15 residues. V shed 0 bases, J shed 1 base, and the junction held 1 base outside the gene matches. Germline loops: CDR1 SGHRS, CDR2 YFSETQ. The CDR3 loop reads CASSLATSGTDTQYF. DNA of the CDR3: TGCGCCAGCAGCTTGGCGACTAGCGGCACAGATACGCAGTATTTT.

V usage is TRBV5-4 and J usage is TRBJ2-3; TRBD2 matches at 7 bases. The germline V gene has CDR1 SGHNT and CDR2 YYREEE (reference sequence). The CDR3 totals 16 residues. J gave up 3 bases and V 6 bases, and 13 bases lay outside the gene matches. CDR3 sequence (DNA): TGTGCCAGCACGGAATACGGACTAGTCGGGACAGATACGCAGTATTTT. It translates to CASTEYGLVGTDTQYF. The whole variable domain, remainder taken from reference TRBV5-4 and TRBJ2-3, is ETGVTQSPTHLIKTRGQQVTLRCSSQSGHNTVSWYQQALGQGPQFIFQYYREEENGRGNFPPRFSGLQFPNYSSELNVNALELDDSALYLCASTEYGLVGTDTQYFGPGTRLTVL.

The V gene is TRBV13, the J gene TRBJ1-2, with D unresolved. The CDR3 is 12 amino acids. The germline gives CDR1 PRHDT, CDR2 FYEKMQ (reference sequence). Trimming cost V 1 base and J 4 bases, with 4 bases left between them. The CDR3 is CASSLDSYGYTF. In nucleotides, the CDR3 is TGTGCCAGCAGCTTAGACAGCTATGGCTACACCTTC.

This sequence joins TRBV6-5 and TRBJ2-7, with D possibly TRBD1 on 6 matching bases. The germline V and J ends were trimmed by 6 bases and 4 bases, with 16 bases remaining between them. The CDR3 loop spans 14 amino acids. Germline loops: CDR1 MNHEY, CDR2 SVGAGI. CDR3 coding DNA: TGTGCCAGCAGCCTTACAGGGTATGGGTACGAGCAGTACTTC. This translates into CASSLTGYGYEQYF.

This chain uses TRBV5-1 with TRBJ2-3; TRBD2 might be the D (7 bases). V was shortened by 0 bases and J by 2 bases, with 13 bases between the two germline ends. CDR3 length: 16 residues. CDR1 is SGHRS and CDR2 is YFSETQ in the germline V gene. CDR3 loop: CASSLAGRTVTDTQYF. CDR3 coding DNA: TGCGCCAGCAGCTTGGCCGGGAGGACAGTCACAGATACGCAGTATTTT.

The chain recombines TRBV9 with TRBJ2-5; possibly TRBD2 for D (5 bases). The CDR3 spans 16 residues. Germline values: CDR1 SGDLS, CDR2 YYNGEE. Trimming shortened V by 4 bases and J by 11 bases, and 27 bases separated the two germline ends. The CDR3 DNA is TGTGCCAGCAGCCTCCCGAGGGCGGGTTTGGACGAAGAGCAGTACTTC. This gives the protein CASSLPRAGLDEEQYF.

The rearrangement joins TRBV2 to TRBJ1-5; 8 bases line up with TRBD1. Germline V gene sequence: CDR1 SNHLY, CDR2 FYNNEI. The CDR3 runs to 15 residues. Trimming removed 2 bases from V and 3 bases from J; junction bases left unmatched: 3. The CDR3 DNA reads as TGTGCCAGCAGTGAAACGGACAGGGCCAATCAGCCCCAGCATTTT. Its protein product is CASSETDRANQPQHF.

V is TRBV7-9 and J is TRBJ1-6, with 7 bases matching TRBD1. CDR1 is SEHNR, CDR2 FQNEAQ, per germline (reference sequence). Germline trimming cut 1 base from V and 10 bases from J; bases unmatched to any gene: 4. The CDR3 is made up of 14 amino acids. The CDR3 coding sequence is TGTGCCAGCAGCTTAGGACAGGGCGGATCACCCCTCCACTTT. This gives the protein CASSLGQGGSPLHF.

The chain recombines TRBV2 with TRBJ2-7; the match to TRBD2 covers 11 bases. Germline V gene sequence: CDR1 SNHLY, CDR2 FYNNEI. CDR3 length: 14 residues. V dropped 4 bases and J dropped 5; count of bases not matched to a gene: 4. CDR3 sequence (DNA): TGTGCCAGCAGTGTGACTAGCGGGGCCCACGAGCAGTACTTC. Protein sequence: CASSVTSGAHEQYF. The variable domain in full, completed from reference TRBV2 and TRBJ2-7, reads EPEVTQTPSHQVTQMGQEVILRCVPISNHLYFYWYRQILGQKVEFLVSFYNNEISEKSEIFDDQFSVERPDGSNFTLKIRSTKLEDSAMYFCASSVTSGAHEQYFGPGTRLTVT.